These T cell receptor beta chains were read from a single sample in a study of OX40 agonist ivuxolimab in advanced cancers. Clones were sequenced by immunoSEQ multiplex PCR, and TCRdb holds only the in-frame ones, with some missing. The repertoire holds fewer than 50,000 clones, about 90% seen once, with about 30% in the top ten. This sample comprised CD4+ or CD8+ T cells sorted from blood, obtained in a trial of the OX40 agonist ivuxolimab. The receptors were sampled from an adult with an advanced solid tumor such as melanoma, head and neck, liver or kidney cancer. Each CDR3 is given with its conserved first and last residue. Fields, in order: V gene, J gene, D gene, clone size, CDR3 DNA, CDR3 protein. The D gene is left open where the match is weak. Clone size appears in some rows only: once, few, many, or a class for an expanded clone.

TRBV7-9,TRBJ2-1,TRBD2,-,TGTGCCAGCAGCCTCCCTGGGGGACTAAGGTACAATGAGCAGTTCTTC,CASSLPGGLRYNEQFF
TRBV7-3,TRBJ2-7,-,-,TGTGCCAGCAGCTTACTCGGTGATGGCGAGCAGTACTTC,CASSLLGDGEQYF
TRBV10-2,TRBJ2-1,TRBD1,-,TGCGCCAGCATATCGACAGGGAAATACAATGAGCAGTTCTTC,CASISTGKYNEQFF
TRBV29-1,TRBJ2-1,-,-,TGCAGCATCCTAGGGGGAGGGGTGAATGAGCAGTTCTTC,CSILGGGVNEQFF
TRBV5-4,TRBJ2-1,TRBD2,once,TGTGCCAGCAGCGGGAGGGCGGGGAATGAGCAGTTCTTC,CASSGRAGNEQFF
TRBV19,TRBJ1-1,-,few,TGTGCCAGTAAAATAAACAGAGGGACTGAAGCTTTCTTT,CASKINRGTEAFF
TRBV11-3,TRBJ2-1,-,-,TGTGCCAGCAGCAGCCGGGACTTCAATGAGCAGTTCTTC,CASSSRDFNEQFF
TRBV5-4,TRBJ2-7,-,-,TGTGCCAGCAGCTTGTGGGGGGGCCTAGAGCAGTACTTC,CASSLWGGLEQYF
TRBV27,TRBJ2-3,-,-,TGTGCCAGCAGTCATAACAGGATCCCGCAGTATTTT,CASSHNRIPQYF
TRBV19,TRBJ1-4,TRBD1,-,TGTGCCAGTAGTTTGGGACAGGGGGCGATGGATGAAAAACTGTTTTTT,CASSLGQGAMDEKLFF